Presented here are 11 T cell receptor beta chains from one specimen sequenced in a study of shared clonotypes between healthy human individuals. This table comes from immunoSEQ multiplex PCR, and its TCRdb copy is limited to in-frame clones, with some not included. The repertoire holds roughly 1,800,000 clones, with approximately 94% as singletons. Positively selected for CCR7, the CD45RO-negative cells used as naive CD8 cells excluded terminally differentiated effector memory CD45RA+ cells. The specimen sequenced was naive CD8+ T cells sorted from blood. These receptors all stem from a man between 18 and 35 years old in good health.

Here the CDR3 DNA reads TGTGCCAGCACCCAACTGAGCGGACGGACAGATACGCAGTATTTT. Amino acids: CASTQLSGRTDTQYF. The chain combines TRBV6-5 with TRBJ2-3; TRBD2 is a possible D gene (5 bases). The V end lost 7 bases, the J end lost 3 bases, and 17 bases lay between the germline ends. The germline gives CDR1 MNHEY, CDR2 SVGAGI. The CDR3 extends over 15 amino acids.

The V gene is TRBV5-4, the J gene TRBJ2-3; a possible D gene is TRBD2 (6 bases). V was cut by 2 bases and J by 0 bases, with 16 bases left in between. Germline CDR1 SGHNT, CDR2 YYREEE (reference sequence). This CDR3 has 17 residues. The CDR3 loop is CASSLEAGSLSTDTQYF. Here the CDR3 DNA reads TGTGCCAGCAGCTTAGAGGCGGGGAGTCTAAGCACAGATACGCAGTATTTT.

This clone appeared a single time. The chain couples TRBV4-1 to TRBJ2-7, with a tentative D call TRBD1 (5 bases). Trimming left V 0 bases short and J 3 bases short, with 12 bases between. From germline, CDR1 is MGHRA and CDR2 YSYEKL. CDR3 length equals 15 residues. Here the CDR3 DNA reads TGCGCCAGCAGCCAAGATTCCCAGGGTAACTACGAGCAGTACTTC. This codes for CASSQDSQGNYEQYF.

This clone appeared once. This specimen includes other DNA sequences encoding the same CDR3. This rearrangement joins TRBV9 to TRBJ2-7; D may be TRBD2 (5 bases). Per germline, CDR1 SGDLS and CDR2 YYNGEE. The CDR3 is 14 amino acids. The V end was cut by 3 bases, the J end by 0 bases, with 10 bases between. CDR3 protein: CASSAGGTSYEQYF. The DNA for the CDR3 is TGTGCCAGCAGCGCCGGAGGTACCTCCTACGAGCAGTACTTC.

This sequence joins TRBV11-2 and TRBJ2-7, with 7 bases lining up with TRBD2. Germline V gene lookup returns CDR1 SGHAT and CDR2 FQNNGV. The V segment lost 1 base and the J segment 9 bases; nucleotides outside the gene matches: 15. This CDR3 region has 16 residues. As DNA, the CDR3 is TGTGCCAGCAGCTTAGTCGTAGGCGCTAGCGGATATGCGCAGTACTTC. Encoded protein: CASSLVVGASGYAQYF.

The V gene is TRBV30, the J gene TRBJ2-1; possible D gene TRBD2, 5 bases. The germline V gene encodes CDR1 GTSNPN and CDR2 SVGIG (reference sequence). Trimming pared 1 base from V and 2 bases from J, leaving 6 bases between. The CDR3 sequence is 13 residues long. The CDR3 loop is CAWSGETYNEQFF. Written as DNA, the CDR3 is TGTGCCTGGAGTGGGGAGACCTACAATGAGCAGTTCTTC.

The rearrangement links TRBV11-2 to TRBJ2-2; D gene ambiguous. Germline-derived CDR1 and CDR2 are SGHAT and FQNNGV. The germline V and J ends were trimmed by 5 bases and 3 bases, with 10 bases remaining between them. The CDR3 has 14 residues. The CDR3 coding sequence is TGTGCCAGCAGCCACCTAGGTCACACCGGGGAGCTGTTTTTT. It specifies CASSHLGHTGELFF.

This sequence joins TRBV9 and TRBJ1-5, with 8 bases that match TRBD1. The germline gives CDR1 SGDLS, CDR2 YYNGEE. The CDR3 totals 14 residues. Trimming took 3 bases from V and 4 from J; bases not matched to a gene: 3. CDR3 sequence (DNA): TGTGCCAGCAGCGCAGGGGGCGGGAATCAGCCCCAGCATTTT. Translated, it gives CASSAGGGNQPQHF.

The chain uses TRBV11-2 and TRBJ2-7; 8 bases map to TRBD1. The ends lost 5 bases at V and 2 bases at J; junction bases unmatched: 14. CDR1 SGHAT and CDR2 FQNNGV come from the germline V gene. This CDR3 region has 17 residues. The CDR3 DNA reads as TGTGCCAGCAGCGGACAGGGTTGGAGCGTTTCCCCCTACGAGCAGTACTTC. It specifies CASSGQGWSVSPYEQYF.

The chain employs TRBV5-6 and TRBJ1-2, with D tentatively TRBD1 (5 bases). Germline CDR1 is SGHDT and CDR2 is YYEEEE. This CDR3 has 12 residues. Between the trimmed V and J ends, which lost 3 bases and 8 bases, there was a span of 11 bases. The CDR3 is CASSYQGGGYTF. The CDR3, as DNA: TGTGCCAGCAGCTATCAGGGTGGCGGCTACACCTTC. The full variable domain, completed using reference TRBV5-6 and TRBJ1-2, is DAGVTQSPTHLIKTRGQQVTLRCSPKSGHDTVSWYQQALGQGPQFIFQYYEEEERQRGNFPDRFSGHQFPNYSSELNVNALLLGDSALYLCASSYQGGGYTFGSGTRLTVV.

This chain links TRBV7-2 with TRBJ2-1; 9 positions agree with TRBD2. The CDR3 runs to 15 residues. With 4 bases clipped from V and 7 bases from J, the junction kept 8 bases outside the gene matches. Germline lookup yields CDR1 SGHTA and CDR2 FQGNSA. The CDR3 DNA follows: TGTGCCAGCAGCTCCCTTAGCGGGAGAGTGAATGAGCAGTTCTTC. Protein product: CASSSLSGRVNEQFF.